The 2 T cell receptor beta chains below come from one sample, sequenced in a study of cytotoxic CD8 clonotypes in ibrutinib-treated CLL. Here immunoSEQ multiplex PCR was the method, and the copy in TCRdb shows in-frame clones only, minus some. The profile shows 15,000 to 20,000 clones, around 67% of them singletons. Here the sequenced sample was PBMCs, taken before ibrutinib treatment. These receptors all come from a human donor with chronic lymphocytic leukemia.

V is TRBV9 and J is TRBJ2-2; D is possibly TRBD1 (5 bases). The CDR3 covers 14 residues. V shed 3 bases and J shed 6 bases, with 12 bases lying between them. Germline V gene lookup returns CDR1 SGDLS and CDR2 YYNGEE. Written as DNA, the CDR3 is TGTGCCAGCAGCGCCCGCAGGGATGCCGGGGAGCTGTTTTTT. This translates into CASSARRDAGELFF.

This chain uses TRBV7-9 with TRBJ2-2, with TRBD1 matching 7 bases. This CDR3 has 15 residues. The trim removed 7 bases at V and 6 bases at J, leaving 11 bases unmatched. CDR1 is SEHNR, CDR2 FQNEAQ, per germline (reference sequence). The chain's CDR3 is CASIARTGDPGELFF. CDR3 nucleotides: TGTGCCAGCATCGCACGGACAGGTGACCCCGGGGAGCTGTTTTTT.